This T cell receptor beta chain comes out of a study of blood T cells in healthy people across ages. There are 14 residues in the CDR3. Germline CDR1 is DFQATT and CDR2 is SNEGSKA (reference sequence). Trimming took off 0 bases at V and 4 bases at J, with 10 bases between the two ends. This clonotype was seen more than once but under ten times. Alongside a J-beta primer mix, a sample-barcoded 5' primer served in a second PCR lasting about 7 to 12 cycles. TCRdb recomputed calls from the 5' RACE reads with MiXCR, one row per CDR3 protein. The table includes roughly 800,000 distinct CDR3 sequences, roughly 50% detected once.

Sequenced input: blood. This clonotype was sampled from a man aged 30 to 39 in good health. The V gene is TRBV20-1, the J gene TRBJ2-4; D perhaps matches TRBD1 (6 bases). CDR3: CSAREVGAKNIQYF. CDR3 coding DNA: TGCAGTGCTAGAGAAGTGGGGGCGAAAAACATTCAGTACTTC.